A single sample gave rise to the 27 T cell receptor beta chains below, sequenced in a study of blood T cell repertoires in COVID-19 (dated by TCRdb to 2020 to 2021). Receptors were amplified or captured by the immunoSEQ multiplex PCR assay. Not all clones reach the TCRdb copy of this immuneACCESS table, which keeps in-frame sequences only. Checked studies attribute under half of the gap to unresolved V genes and leave the rest unexplained. The sample includes 330,000 or so clones, with roughly nine tenths observed a single time. The ten largest clonotypes hold just under 3% of the sample. Material: PBMCs or T cells enriched from blood (not recorded which). The source is a woman aged 25 to 39 who had recovered from COVID-19.

This rearrangement joins TRBV7-8 to TRBJ1-5; perhaps TRBD1 as D (6 bases). Trimming pared 5 bases from V and 12 bases from J, leaving 11 bases between. The CDR3 is 11 residues long. Germline values: CDR1 SGHVS, CDR2 FQNEAQ. The CDR3 region is CASSEGVSQHF. Written as DNA, the CDR3 is TGTGCCAGCAGCGAGGGGGTCAGCCAGCATTTT.

This chain links TRBV5-1 with TRBJ1-2, with D hard to call. Germline lookup yields CDR1 SGHRS and CDR2 YFSETQ. This CDR3 contains 14 residues. V was cut by 3 bases and J by 4 bases, with 13 bases left in between. The CDR3, as DNA: TGCGCCAGCAGCTCAAACATACCTCTCTATGGCTACACCTTC. It yields the protein CASSSNIPLYGYTF.

The V call is TRBV5-4, the J call TRBJ2-1; D perhaps matches TRBD2 (5 bases). V was shortened by 5 bases and J by 7 bases, with 10 bases between the two germline ends. This CDR3 region has 12 residues. Germline V lookup: CDR1 SGHNT, CDR2 YYREEE (reference sequence). CDR3 bases: TGTGCCAGCAGTATGCCGGGAAATGAGCAGTTCTTC. The encoded protein is CASSMPGNEQFF. The full variable domain, rest sourced from reference TRBV5-4 and TRBJ2-1, is ETGVTQSPTHLIKTRGQQVTLRCSSQSGHNTVSWYQQALGQGPQFIFQYYREEENGRGNFPPRFSGLQFPNYSSELNVNALELDDSALYLCASSMPGNEQFFGPGTRLTVL.

This clone is a singleton in its sample. The chain carries TRBV12-3 or TRBV12-4 and TRBJ1-2, with D unclear. Trimming removed 5 bases from V and 8 bases from J, with 9 bases in between. CDR3 size: 11 residues. The CDR3 sequence is CASSLAEGYTF. The CDR3 DNA reads TGTGCCAGCAGTCTCGCGGAGGGCTACACCTTC.

The CDR3 loop is CASSSRTGALQETQYF. In DNA, the CDR3 is TGTGCCAGCAGCTCAAGGACAGGGGCCTTGCAAGAGACCCAGTACTTC. The chain carries TRBV7-9 and TRBJ2-5; TRBD1 matches at 9 bases. CDR3 length: 16 amino acids. Germline CDR1 SEHNR, CDR2 FQNEAQ (reference sequence). After removal of 4 bases from V and 2 bases from J, the junction contained 8 bases not matched to a gene. The full variable domain, in which reference TRBV7-9 and TRBJ2-5 provide the parts outside the CDR3, is DTGVSQNPRHKITKRGQNVTFRCDPISEHNRLYWYRQTLGQGPEFLTYFQNEAQLEKSRLLSDRFSAERPKGSFSTLEIQRTEQGDSAMYLCASSSRTGALQETQYFGPGTRLLVL.

V usage is TRBV28 and J usage is TRBJ1-1, with TRBD1 identical over 8 bases. The CDR3 consists of 14 residues. V shed 6 bases and J 1 base; nucleotides not matched to a gene: 4. Germline V gene data show CDR1 as MDHEN and CDR2 as SYDVKM. In DNA, the CDR3 is TGTGCCAGCAGGACGGGACAGGAGAACACTGAAGCTTTCTTT. This gives the protein CASRTGQENTEAFF.

The chain couples TRBV2 to TRBJ1-2, with D possibly TRBD1 on 5 matching bases. The CDR3 covers 13 residues. Germline assignment: CDR1 SNHLY and CDR2 FYNNEI. Trimming left V 4 bases short and J 7 bases short, with 13 bases between. The CDR3 spells CASSARGLAGYTF. The DNA of the CDR3 is TGTGCCAGCAGTGCCCGGGGGTTGGCTGGCTACACCTTC.

The rearrangement links TRBV2 to TRBJ2-1; 8 bases line up with TRBD1. The V gene end was trimmed by 7 bases and the J gene end by 4 bases; junction bases not matched to a gene: 9. The V gene's germline CDR1 is SNHLY and CDR2 FYNNEI. The CDR3 consists of 15 residues. CDR3 amino acids: CASTPGRGRYNEQFF. For the CDR3, the DNA is TGTGCCAGCACCCCCGGCAGGGGGCGATACAATGAGCAGTTCTTC.

This chain joins TRBV5-1 and TRBJ1-2; 7 bases map to TRBD1. The ends lost 4 bases at V and 3 bases at J; junction bases unmatched: 6. This CDR3 comprises 14 residues. The V gene's germline CDR1 is SGHRS and CDR2 YFSETQ. CDR3 sequence reads: CASSRQGGDYGYTF. CDR3 bases: TGCGCCAGCAGCCGACAAGGGGGCGACTATGGCTACACCTTC.

This chain joins TRBV2 and TRBJ1-5, with a weak D call TRBD1 (5 bases). The V gene lost 4 bases and the J gene lost 9 bases, with 10 bases spanning the gap. The CDR3 sequence is 12 residues long. CDR1 and CDR2 (germline): SNHLY, FYNNEI. CDR3 bases: TGTGCCAGCAGTGGGGGGGTGAGGCCCCAGCATTTT. Translated, it gives CASSGGVRPQHF. Looking up the rest from reference TRBV2 and TRBJ1-5 gives the full variable domain: EPEVTQTPSHQVTQMGQEVILRCVPISNHLYFYWYRQILGQKVEFLVSFYNNEISEKSEIFDDQFSVERPDGSNFTLKIRSTKLEDSAMYFCASSGGVRPQHFGDGTRLSIL.

The genes are TRBV9 and TRBJ1-6; the match to TRBD1 covers 7 bases. Per the germline V gene, CDR1 is SGDLS and CDR2 is YYNGEE. Trimming took 4 bases from V and 8 from J; bases not matched to a gene: 9. This CDR3 is built from 15 residues. The CDR3 DNA is TGTGCCAGCAGCACCTCCGGGACAGCTGATTCACCCCTCCACTTT. This sequence encodes CASSTSGTADSPLHF.

The chain uses TRBV10-2 and TRBJ2-7, with 9 bases that match TRBD2. This CDR3 contains 14 residues. Germline V gives CDR1 WSHSY, CDR2 SAAADI. V was pared by 6 bases and J by 3 bases, with 6 bases of the junction left unmatched. The DNA of the CDR3 is TGCGCCAGCAGAGTAGCGGGAGTCCTCTACGAGCAGTACTTC. Its protein is CASRVAGVLYEQYF.

V and J are TRBV5-1 and TRBJ2-2; weak D call: TRBD2 (6 bases). Germline CDR1 SGHRS, CDR2 YFSETQ. The CDR3 has 16 amino acids. Deletions cut 2 bases from V and 3 bases from J, with 14 bases between. CDR3 coding DNA: TGCGCCAGCAGCTTCTTGACGGGAGAACACACCGGGGAGCTGTTTTTT. It encodes CASSFLTGEHTGELFF. Drawing the rest from reference TRBV5-1 and TRBJ2-2, the complete variable domain is KAGVTQTPRYLIKTRGQQVTLSCSPISGHRSVSWYQQTPGQGLQFLFEYFSETQRNKGNFPGRFSGRQFSNSRSEMNVSTLELGDSALYLCASSFLTGEHTGELFFGEGSRLTVL.

The chain has TRBV7-2 and TRBJ2-5; D ambiguous. The CDR3 contains 14 residues. V lost 5 bases and J 3 bases, leaving 13 bases between the germline ends. CDR1 is SGHTA and CDR2 is FQGNSA in the germline V gene. CDR3 nucleotide sequence: TGTGCCAGCAGCCCAACTCCGCGGAAAGAGACCCAGTACTTC. Protein: CASSPTPRKETQYF. Full variable domain (rest looked up from reference TRBV7-2 and TRBJ2-5): GAGVSQSPSNKVTEKGKDVELRCDPISGHTALYWYRQSLGQGLEFLIYFQGNSAPDKSGLPSDRFSAERTGGSVSTLTIQRTQQEDSAVYLCASSPTPRKETQYFGPGTRLLVL.

This clone was detected a few times. The chain links TRBV7-3 to TRBJ1-3; the D is unclear. The ends were cut back, 6 bases at V and 7 bases at J, with 13 bases in the middle. Germline CDR1 and CDR2: SGHTA and FQGTGA. The CDR3 length is 13 residues. CDR3 in DNA: TGTGCCAGCAGTCGCAGTCCGGGGAACACCATATATTTT. Residues: CASSRSPGNTIYF.

The CDR3 sequence is CASSQDQRQVGGYTF. DNA of the CDR3: TGTGCCAGCAGCCAAGATCAGCGACAGGTTGGGGGCTACACCTTC. This rearrangement joins TRBV3-1 (or the pseudogene TRBV3-2) to TRBJ1-2; D may be TRBD1 (6 bases). The V gene's germline CDR1 is LGHDT and CDR2 YNNKEL (reference sequence). V lost 0 bases to trimming and J lost 8 bases, with 16 bases between them. The CDR3 is 15 amino acids.

The chain couples TRBV9 to TRBJ1-1; the D gene is possibly TRBD1 (6 bases). Germline CDR1 and CDR2: SGDLS and YYNGEE. The V end lost 3 bases, the J end lost 3 bases, and 9 bases lay between the germline ends. This CDR3 comprises 13 residues. The CDR3 reads CASSEGHDTEAFF. In DNA form, the CDR3 reads TGTGCCAGCAGCGAGGGACACGACACTGAAGCTTTCTTT.

The V and J genes are TRBV4-1 and TRBJ2-1; 9 bases are shared with TRBD2. Germline assignment: CDR1 MGHRA and CDR2 YSYEKL. Germline trimming cut 1 base from V and 4 bases from J; bases unmatched to any gene: 5. This CDR3 comprises 16 residues. The CDR3 is CASSQVEAGGYNEQFF. CDR3 nucleotide sequence: TGCGCCAGCAGCCAAGTCGAAGCGGGGGGTTACAATGAGCAGTTCTTC.

Comment on this clone: Other DNA sequences within the sample encode an identical CDR3. V and J are TRBV5-1 and TRBJ2-1, with 9 bases aligning to TRBD2. This CDR3 is 16 amino acids long. Trimming removed 1 base from V and 4 bases from J; junction bases left unmatched: 6. Germline V lookup: CDR1 SGHRS, CDR2 YFSETQ. CDR3 bases: TGCGCCAGCAGCTTGAGAGCTAGCGGGGTATACAATGAGCAGTTCTTC. This encodes CASSLRASGVYNEQFF.

The chain combines TRBV7-9 with TRBJ1-3; D call uncertain. The CDR3 has 12 amino acids. Per the germline V gene, CDR1 is SEHNR and CDR2 is FQNEAQ (reference sequence). The V and J ends lost 3 bases and 3 bases respectively, with 3 bases between them. CDR3 nucleotides: TGTGCCAGCAGCTTCATTGGAAACACCATATATTTT. It is translated as CASSFIGNTIYF. The entire variable domain, with the rest obtained from reference TRBV7-9 and TRBJ1-3, is as follows: DTGVSQNPRHKITKRGQNVTFRCDPISEHNRLYWYRQTLGQGPEFLTYFQNEAQLEKSRLLSDRFSAERPKGSFSTLEIQRTEQGDSAMYLCASSFIGNTIYFGEGSWLTVV.

In DNA, the CDR3 is TGTGCCAGCAGCCGGGACAGGGGAATCCTTAACTATGGCTACACCTTC. Protein: CASSRDRGILNYGYTF. V is TRBV3-1 (or the pseudogene TRBV3-2) and J is TRBJ1-2; TRBD1 agrees at 10 bases. CDR1 and CDR2 (germline): LGHDT, YNNKEL (reference sequence). This CDR3 comprises 16 residues. V lost 4 bases, J lost 1 base, and 6 bases stayed unmatched.

This rearrangement joins TRBV7-8 to TRBJ2-7, with 11 bases matching TRBD1. This CDR3 contains 16 residues. Trimming at V came to 5 bases and at J to 3 bases, leaving 9 bases not matched to a gene. Germline CDR1 and CDR2: SGHVS and FQNEAQ. The CDR3 DNA follows: TGTGCCAGCAGCCCGGGAGGGACAGGGGGAGGCTACGAGCAGTACTTC. Residues: CASSPGGTGGGYEQYF. Using reference TRBV7-8 and TRBJ2-7 for the parts outside the CDR3, the full variable domain is GAGVSQSPRYKVAKRGQDVALRCDPISGHVSLFWYQQALGQGPEFLTYFQNEAQLDKSGLPSDRFFAERPEGSVSTLKIQRTQQEDSAVYLCASSPGGTGGGYEQYFGPGTRLTVT.

The rearrangement uses TRBV18 and TRBJ2-7; 7 nucleotides agree with TRBD1. Germline V gene data show CDR1 as KGHSH and CDR2 as LQKENI. Losses at the gene ends were 0 bases for V and 2 bases for J; bases not matched to a gene: 4. This CDR3 contains 15 residues. Written as DNA, the CDR3 is TGTGCCAGCTCACCACCTCGACAGGGTCCCTACGAGCAGTACTTC. It specifies CASSPPRQGPYEQYF.

The chain couples TRBV9 to TRBJ1-2; no clear D. With 9 bases removed from V and 2 bases from J, the gap between germline ends came to 14 bases. The CDR3 consists of 13 residues. Looked up from germline, CDR1 is SGDLS and CDR2 is YYNGEE. The CDR3 here is CATTKTSNYGYTF. Here the CDR3 DNA reads TGTGCCACCACGAAGACTTCGAACTATGGCTACACCTTC.

V and J are TRBV2 and TRBJ2-3; a weak D match, TRBD2 (6 bases). Germline CDR1 and CDR2: SNHLY and FYNNEI. This CDR3 is built from 17 residues. V gave up 0 bases and J gave up 1 base, with 14 bases separating them. CDR3 nucleotides: TGTGCCAGCAGTGAAGCGCTTCTAGGAGGGGGCACAGATACGCAGTATTTT. Amino acids: CASSEALLGGGTDTQYF.

CDR3 bases: TGTGCCAGCAGTTCCAGGACAGGGTCTAACTACGAGCAGTACTTC. It codes for CASSSRTGSNYEQYF. V gene TRBV6-5 combines with J gene TRBJ2-7; TRBD1 matches at 8 bases. This CDR3 region has 15 residues. V lost 4 bases to trimming and J lost 3 bases; unmatched junction nucleotides: 8. Per the germline V gene, CDR1 is MNHEY and CDR2 is SVGAGI.

This chain connects TRBV7-3 to TRBJ2-3, with a possible D match to TRBD1 (5 bases). Germline V lookup: CDR1 SGHTA, CDR2 FQGTGA. Trimming removed 4 bases at V and 0 bases at J, with 17 bases between. The CDR3 spans 17 residues. The DNA for the CDR3 is TGTGCCAGCAGCTCCCCCACCGCAGGGCCTAGCACAGATACGCAGTATTTT. Its translation is CASSSPTAGPSTDTQYF. Full variable domain (rest looked up from reference TRBV7-3 and TRBJ2-3): GAGVSQTPSNKVTEKGKYVELRCDPISGHTALYWYRQSLGQGPEFLIYFQGTGAADDSGLPNDRFFAVRPEGSVSTLKIQRTERGDSAVYLCASSSPTAGPSTDTQYFGPGTRLTVL.